Presented here are 6 T cell receptor beta chains from one specimen sequenced in a study of human T cells and chemical hapten exposure. Via MiXCR, TCRdb re-called the 5' RACE reads, giving one row per CDR3 protein. The sample holds approximately 110,000 distinct CDR3 sequences; roughly 19% are singletons and the top ten take roughly 2.8%. The authors' total RNA extraction used unfractionated whole blood. The receptors derive from a human donor in good health.

The rearrangement links TRBV5-1 to TRBJ2-7, with a tentative D call TRBD1 (6 bases). With 1 base removed from V and 4 bases from J, the gap between germline ends came to 12 bases. The CDR3 sequence is 14 residues long. Germline values: CDR1 SGHRS, CDR2 YFSETQ. CDR3 sequence reads: CASSLSRGFYEQYF. DNA for the CDR3: TGCGCCAGCAGCTTGAGCAGGGGATTTTACGAGCAGTACTTC.

The rearrangement joins TRBV20-1 to TRBJ1-1; D gene ambiguous. Trimming removed 3 bases from V and 11 bases from J, with 19 bases in between. The germline V gene encodes CDR1 DFQATT and CDR2 SNEGSKA (reference sequence). This CDR3 is 13 amino acids long. DNA of the CDR3: TGCAGTGCTAGTCAGGAAAATTTGAAGCCGGCTTTCTTT. It codes for CSASQENLKPAFF.

This clonotype came up a few times. The chain is built from TRBV5-1 and TRBJ2-5; 11 bases are shared with TRBD2. V lost 4 bases, J lost 2 bases, and 10 bases stayed unmatched. The CDR3 runs 17 residues. CDR1 and CDR2 from the germline V gene are SGHRS and YFSETQ. Written as DNA, the CDR3 is TGCGCCAGCAGCCTTCCCGGGACTAGCGGACATCAAGAGACCCAGTACTTC. This gives the protein CASSLPGTSGHQETQYF.

V usage is TRBV28 and J usage is TRBJ2-3; TRBD2 might be the D (6 bases). The CDR3 totals 16 residues. Germline CDR1 is MDHEN and CDR2 is SYDVKM. With 3 bases removed from V and 7 bases from J, the gap between germline ends came to 20 bases. The CDR3 reads CASSFVGRGPGNTQYF. Written as DNA, the CDR3 is TGTGCCAGCAGTTTTGTGGGGCGGGGACCCGGGAATACGCAGTATTTT.

This clonotype was picked up one time. The chain recombines TRBV9 with TRBJ2-1, with 12 bases lining up with TRBD2. The CDR3 covers 17 residues. Germline CDR1 is SGDLS and CDR2 is YYNGEE. With 2 bases clipped from V and 7 bases from J, the junction kept 10 bases outside the gene matches. CDR3 bases: TGTGCCAGCAGCGTCCTTTCCGGGACTAGCGGGCATAATGAGCAGTTCTTC. Protein product: CASSVLSGTSGHNEQFF.

V and J are TRBV20-1 and TRBJ1-1, with D possibly matching TRBD1 (5 bases). CDR1 and CDR2 from the germline V gene are DFQATT and SNEGSKA (reference sequence). The germline V and J ends were trimmed by 8 bases and 1 base, with 11 bases remaining between them. This CDR3 region has 12 residues. In nucleotides, the CDR3 is TGCAGTCTTAATAGGGGGAACACTGAAGCTTTCTTT. Translated: CSLNRGNTEAFF.